One sample yielded the 27 T cell receptor beta chains listed below, sequenced in a study of cytomegalovirus exposure and HLA in healthy donors. PCR was performed using 60 Vbeta and 13 Jbeta primers. Sequencing was performed with immunoSEQ multiplex PCR; in TCRdb, only in-frame clones are kept and a portion is missing. The sample has around 88,000 clones; around four fifths are singletons. Sequencing used PBMCs. These receptors originate from a man in his fifties or sixties in good health and CMV-seropositive.

The chain has TRBV5-1 and TRBJ1-2; possible D gene TRBD1, 6 bases. The germline gives CDR1 SGHRS, CDR2 YFSETQ. The CDR3 runs to 14 residues. Trimming removed 4 bases from V and 2 bases from J, with 12 bases in between. The CDR3 DNA reads as TGCGCCAGCAGCATCCAAGGACAGAACTATGGCTACACCTTC. Protein product: CASSIQGQNYGYTF.

There are a few counts of this clone. The chain links TRBV15 to TRBJ2-1; possible D gene TRBD2, 6 bases. This CDR3 is 12 amino acids long. Trimming removed 3 bases from V and 8 bases from J, with 8 bases in between. The germline V gene encodes CDR1 LNHNV and CDR2 YYDKDF (reference sequence). The CDR3 DNA is TGTGCCACCAGCAGGGGCGGGGATGAGCAGTTCTTC. Its translation: CATSRGGDEQFF.

The chain recombines TRBV5-4 with TRBJ2-7, with TRBD1 matching 7 bases. CDR3 length: 16 residues. CDR1 is SGHNT, CDR2 YYREEE, per germline (reference sequence). After removal of 2 bases from V and 0 bases from J, the junction contained 8 bases not matched to a gene. In DNA form, the CDR3 reads TGTGCCAGCAGCTTAATAGGGGGCGAAAACTCCTACGAGCAGTACTTC. Its protein product is CASSLIGGENSYEQYF.

For the CDR3, the DNA is TGTGCCAGCAGTTTAGGCAGGGCTCAGCCCCAGCATTTT. Protein product: CASSLGRAQPQHF. V gene TRBV28 combines with J gene TRBJ1-5, with D perhaps matching TRBD1 (5 bases). The CDR3 has 13 amino acids. V was trimmed by 2 bases and J by 6 bases, leaving 8 bases between them. Germline CDR1 and CDR2: MDHEN and SYDVKM.

The chain carries TRBV30 and TRBJ1-5; 9 bases are a match to TRBD1. V gave up 5 bases and J gave up 4 bases; unmatched junction bases: 3. Germline V lookup: CDR1 GTSNPN, CDR2 SVGIG (reference sequence). The CDR3 totals 13 residues. Here the CDR3 DNA reads TGTGCCTGGGCCGGGACAGGGAATCAGCCCCAGCATTTT. This encodes CAWAGTGNQPQHF. The full variable domain, rest sourced from reference TRBV30 and TRBJ1-5, is SQTIHQWPATLVQPVGSPLSLECTVEGTSNPNLYWYRQAAGRGLQLLFYSVGIGQISSEVPQNLSASRPQDRQFILSSKKLLLSDSGFYLCAWAGTGNQPQHFGDGTRLSIL.

This clone turned up a few times. This chain links TRBV18 with TRBJ1-2, with D perhaps matching TRBD1 (5 bases). Germline CDR1 and CDR2: KGHSH and LQKENI. CDR3 length: 16 residues. Trimming cost V 3 bases and J 4 bases, with 18 bases left between them. The CDR3 DNA is TGTGCCAGCTCACCGTTCCTGGGGGAGGGAGGCTATGGCTACACCTTC. Its translation: CASSPFLGEGGYGYTF.

This chain's CDR3 is CASSQDYGAGALREQFF. For the CDR3, the DNA is TGCGCCAGCAGCCAAGATTACGGAGCGGGGGCCCTCCGGGAGCAGTTCTTC. The genes are TRBV4-3 and TRBJ2-1; TRBD2 matches 8 bases. V lost 0 bases and J lost 10; bases outside the gene matches: 14. The germline CDR1 and CDR2 sequences are LGHNA and YSLEER. There are 17 residues in the CDR3.

The chain combines TRBV6-5 with TRBJ2-7, with 12 bases fitting TRBD1. CDR1 and CDR2 (germline): MNHEY, SVGAGI. The V and J ends lost 6 bases and 8 bases, in that order; junction bases with no gene match: 11. CDR3 length: 15 amino acids. CDR3 protein: CASSLPGTGGLQQYF. The CDR3 DNA is TGTGCCAGCAGCCTACCCGGGACAGGGGGCTTACAGCAGTACTTC.

The chain has TRBV7-2 and TRBJ1-1, with D hard to call. Trimming pared 2 bases from V and 0 bases from J, leaving 7 bases between. Germline V lookup: CDR1 SGHTA, CDR2 FQGNSA. The CDR3 covers 14 residues. The CDR3 DNA sequence: TGTGCCAGCAGCTTAAAACACCTGAACACTGAAGCTTTCTTT. As protein: CASSLKHLNTEAFF.

The genes are TRBV7-2 and TRBJ2-1; possible D gene TRBD2, 5 bases. V was cut by 1 base and J by 0 bases, with 7 bases left in between. The length of the CDR3 is 15 residues. CDR1 and CDR2 (germline): SGHTA, FQGNSA. The CDR3 sequence: CASSLGGFSYNEQFF. CDR3 nucleotide sequence: TGTGCCAGCAGCTTAGGCGGGTTCTCCTACAATGAGCAGTTCTTC. The whole variable domain, remainder taken from reference TRBV7-2 and TRBJ2-1, is GAGVSQSPSNKVTEKGKDVELRCDPISGHTALYWYRQSLGQGLEFLIYFQGNSAPDKSGLPSDRFSAERTGGSVSTLTIQRTQQEDSAVYLCASSLGGFSYNEQFFGPGTRLTVL.

This clone was detected once. This chain connects TRBV6-5 to TRBJ1-3; TRBD1 is a possible D gene (5 bases). The CDR3 covers 15 residues. With 6 bases removed from V and 2 bases from J, the gap between germline ends came to 14 bases. The germline gives CDR1 MNHEY, CDR2 SVGAGI. The CDR3 here is CASSLRRTTGNTIYF. CDR3 coding DNA: TGTGCCAGCAGCTTACGCAGGACAACTGGAAACACCATATATTTT.

For this clone: Compared with germline, one end of the junction differs, possibly owing to a read error. The CDR3 region is CASSPGDRENYGYPF. CDR3 coding DNA: TGCGCCAGCAGCCCAGGGGACAGGGAGAACTATGGCTACCCCTTC. The gene calls are TRBV5-1 and TRBJ1-2; 9 bases are shared with TRBD1. The CDR3 spans 15 residues. Germline V lookup: CDR1 SGHRS, CDR2 YFSETQ.

The chain combines TRBV10-1 with TRBJ1-6, with D possibly TRBD1 on 6 matching bases. The CDR3 covers 19 residues. V lost 0 bases, J lost 6 bases, and 21 bases lay in between. Germline V gene lookup returns CDR1 WNHNN and CDR2 SYGVQD (reference sequence). The CDR3 bases are TGCGCCAGCAGTGAGTCCCTGAGGGCACAGGGAACATTTAATTCACCCCTCCACTTT. Protein product: CASSESLRAQGTFNSPLHF.

The rearrangement links TRBV4-1 to TRBJ1-2; perhaps TRBD1 as D (5 bases). Looked up from germline, CDR1 is MGHRA and CDR2 is YSYEKL. Trimming removed 0 bases from V and 7 bases from J, with 6 bases in between. The CDR3 runs 12 residues. The CDR3 sequence: CASSQDRVGYTF. CDR3 nucleotide sequence: TGCGCCAGCAGCCAAGACAGGGTTGGCTACACCTTC.

This clone was observed once. The chain couples TRBV5-6 to TRBJ2-2, with 7 nucleotides matching TRBD1. The V gene's germline CDR1 is SGHDT and CDR2 YYEEEE. V trimming: 4 bases; J trimming: 6 bases; junction bases outside the gene matches: 0. The CDR3 has 12 residues. For the CDR3, the DNA is TGTGCCAGCAGCCAGGGGGCCGGGGAGCTGTTTTTT. Protein sequence: CASSQGAGELFF. The complete variable domain, with remaining parts taken from reference TRBV5-6 and TRBJ2-2, reads DAGVTQSPTHLIKTRGQQVTLRCSPKSGHDTVSWYQQALGQGPQFIFQYYEEEERQRGNFPDRFSGHQFPNYSSELNVNALLLGDSALYLCASSQGAGELFFGEGSRLTVL.

The table lists this clone with a few counts. The chain uses TRBV5-1 and TRBJ2-3; possible D gene TRBD2, 6 bases. The CDR3 totals 17 residues. V dropped 0 bases and J dropped 3 bases, with 17 bases sitting between them. CDR1 is SGHRS, CDR2 YFSETQ, per germline. In nucleotides, the CDR3 is TGCGCCAGCAGCTTGGAGCCGGTCGGTCGGGGGACAGATACGCAGTATTTT. This codes for CASSLEPVGRGTDTQYF.

The chain couples TRBV6-5 to TRBJ2-5; tentative D call: TRBD2 (6 bases). The CDR3 is 16 amino acids. Germline V CDR1 and CDR2: MNHEY, SVGAGI. The V end lost 0 bases, the J end lost 2 bases, and 13 bases lay between the germline ends. CDR3 bases: TGTGCCAGCAGTTACTCTACGACTAGGGGTCAAGAGACCCAGTACTTC. It specifies CASSYSTTRGQETQYF.

This chain links TRBV6-4 with TRBJ2-5; 7 bases line up with TRBD1. J was trimmed by 5 bases and V by 0 bases; bases with no gene match: 3. Germline-derived CDR1 and CDR2 are MRHNA and SNTAGT. The CDR3 is 14 residues long. Written as DNA, the CDR3 is TGTGCCAGCAGTGACTCGACAGGGTGGGAGACCCAGTACTTC. This translates into CASSDSTGWETQYF.

Here the CDR3 reads CASRETGVSNQPQHF. DNA for the CDR3: TGTGCCAGTAGGGAGACAGGGGTTAGCAATCAGCCCCAGCATTTT. The chain uses TRBV19 and TRBJ1-5; 8 nucleotides line up with TRBD1. Per germline, CDR1 LNHDA and CDR2 SQIVND (reference sequence). The ends lost 6 bases at V and 0 bases at J; junction bases unmatched: 4. This CDR3 has 15 amino acids.

The chain combines TRBV5-6 with TRBJ2-1; 9 bases are a match to TRBD1. This CDR3 is built from 16 residues. The ends lost 2 bases at V and 6 bases at J; junction bases unmatched: 9. Germline loops: CDR1 SGHDT, CDR2 YYEEEE. The chain's CDR3 is CASSLGVQGALNEQFF. The CDR3 DNA is TGTGCCAGCAGCTTAGGAGTACAGGGGGCTCTCAATGAGCAGTTCTTC.

This clone has a handful of counts. The rearrangement links TRBV4-3 to TRBJ1-2, with D possibly matching TRBD1 (5 bases). Germline V CDR1 and CDR2: LGHNA, YSLEER. Trimming removed 0 bases from V and 8 bases from J, with 19 bases in between. This CDR3 spans 16 amino acids. This CDR3 reads CASSQDFDSSLGGYTF. CDR3 bases: TGCGCCAGCAGCCAAGATTTTGACAGCTCCTTGGGCGGCTACACCTTC.

The J gene is TRBJ1-5, the V gene TRBV19; 7 bases map to TRBD1. Germline CDR1 LNHDA, CDR2 SQIVND (reference sequence). V lost 4 bases and J lost 1; bases outside the gene matches: 4. This CDR3 spans 15 amino acids. CDR3 coding DNA: TGTGCCAGTAGTAGAGGGACAGCGAGCAATCAGCCCCAGCATTTT. Translating gives CASSRGTASNQPQHF.

The chain employs TRBV6-1 and TRBJ2-5, with 9 bases lining up with TRBD1. V lost 8 bases to trimming and J lost 4 bases; unmatched junction nucleotides: 8. The CDR3 runs 14 residues. The germline V gene has CDR1 MNHNS and CDR2 SASEGT. CDR3 sequence reads: CASGTTGGLETQYF. For the CDR3, the DNA is TGTGCCAGCGGAACGACAGGGGGTTTAGAGACCCAGTACTTC.

In this sample, this clone turned up once. This CDR3 reads CASRTGGSYGYTF. CDR3 sequence (DNA): TGTGCCAGCAGAACAGGGGGTTCCTATGGCTACACCTTC. The V gene is TRBV6-5, the J gene TRBJ1-2, with 8 bases that match TRBD1. CDR1 is MNHEY, CDR2 SVGAGI, per germline. This CDR3 has 13 residues. Germline trimming cut 6 bases from V and 4 bases from J; bases unmatched to any gene: 4.

V gene TRBV1 combines with J gene TRBJ2-7; the table's D gene call, TRBD2, was not cross checked with the DNA. TRBV1 is flagged as a pseudogene. CDR3 size: 17 residues. CDR3 in amino acids: CTSSHHKRGIAFYEQYF. The CDR3 DNA follows: TGCACCAGCAGCCACCACAAGCGGGGAATAGCCTTCTACGAGCAGTACTTC.

Concerning this clone itself: One junction end does not reproduce the germline sequence, and a read error may be involved. The V call is TRBV5-1, the J call TRBJ1-2, with D perhaps matching TRBD1 (5 bases). CDR3 length equals 14 residues. Germline V gives CDR1 SGHRS, CDR2 YFSETQ. In DNA form, the CDR3 reads TGCGCCAGCAGCCCATCGGACCCGACAGCCGGCTACCCCTTC. Translated, it gives CASSPSDPTAGYPF. Filled out from reference TRBV5-1 and TRBJ1-2, the complete variable domain reads KAGVTQTPRYLIKTRGQQVTLSCSPISGHRSVSWYQQTPGQGLQFLFEYFSETQRNKGNFPGRFSGRQFSNSRSEMNVSTLELGDSALYLCASSPSDPTAGYPFGSGTRLTVV.

This clone was seen a few times. The chain couples TRBV7-9 to TRBJ2-3; D possibly corresponds to TRBD2 (7 bases). Trimming pared 4 bases from V and 6 bases from J, leaving 17 bases between. The CDR3 covers 15 residues. CDR1 is SEHNR, CDR2 FQNEAQ, per germline (reference sequence). CDR3 sequence reads: CASSSEGGARDTQYF. The CDR3 DNA sequence: TGTGCCAGCAGCTCAGAGGGGGGGGCCAGGGATACGCAGTATTTT.